These T cell receptor beta chains were read from a single sample in a study of blood T cell repertoires in COVID-19. Profiling relied on immunoSEQ multiplex PCR, and the TCRdb table lists in-frame clones only, not all of them. The table has 380,000 or so clones, roughly nine tenths seen once. Sequenced sample: peripheral blood. These receptors were taken from a man between 40 and 49 years old with acute or convalescent COVID-19. The CDR3 runs from the conserved cysteine through the conserved F or W. Each record gives: J gene, D gene, V gene, clone size, CDR3 protein, CDR3 DNA. The D gene is left open where the match is weak. Clone size is shown for a subset of rows, as once, few, many or a class of expanded clone.

TRBJ2-1 | . | TRBV30 | . | CAWRSLAFGVQFF | TGTGCCTGGAGGTCGCTAGCGTTTGGTGTGCAGTTCTTC
TRBJ2-1 | . | TRBV7-8 | . | CASSSPQGGNEQFF | TGTGCCAGCAGCTCCCCCCAGGGGGGCAATGAGCAGTTCTTC
TRBJ2-3 | . | TRBV24-1 | . | CATSYRASTDTQYF | TGTGCCACCAGTTACAGGGCCAGCACAGATACGCAGTATTTT
TRBJ1-2 | . | TRBV28 | . | CASRRPNYGYTF | TGTGCCAGCAGGAGGCCTAACTATGGCTACACCTTC
TRBJ2-2 | TRBD1 | TRBV9 | . | CASSRDSPSTGELFF | TGTGCCAGCAGTCGGGACAGCCCTTCGACCGGGGAGCTGTTTTTT
TRBJ1-1 | . | TRBV11-2 | . | CASSLVGAGGTEAFF | TGTGCCAGCAGCTTAGTGGGAGCCGGCGGCACTGAAGCTTTCTTT
TRBJ2-6 | TRBD2 | TRBV5-1 | . | CASSLDRVVAGGGANVLTF | TGCGCCAGCAGCTTGGATCGGGTAGTAGCGGGAGGTGGGGCCAACGTCCTGACTTTC
TRBJ1-1 | . | TRBV4-1 | . | CASSQVTTVNTEAFF | TGCGCCAGCAGCCAGGTAACCACAGTGAACACTGAAGCTTTCTTT
TRBJ1-2 | TRBD1 | TRBV5-1 | . | CASSLETGRYGGYTF | TGCGCCAGCAGCTTGGAGACAGGGCGCTATGGTGGCTACACCTTC
TRBJ2-6 | TRBD1 | TRBV7-3 | . | CASSSEARGTGANVLTF | TGTGCCAGCAGCTCAGAGGCCAGGGGGACTGGGGCCAACGTCCTGACTTTC
TRBJ1-5 | TRBD1 | TRBV19 | . | CASSLTGWGQPQHF | TGTGCCAGTAGTCTGACAGGGTGGGGACAGCCCCAGCATTTT
TRBJ2-3 | TRBD1 | TRBV10-2 | . | CASRQGEETDTQYF | TGCGCCAGCAGACAGGGGGAAGAGACAGATACGCAGTATTTT
TRBJ2-3 | TRBD1 | TRBV30 | once | CAWRQGITDTQYF | TGTGCCTGGAGACAGGGGATCACAGATACGCAGTATTTT
TRBJ2-7 | TRBD1 | TRBV11-2 | . | CASSLGQGGEQYF | TGTGCCAGCAGCTTGGGACAGGGGGGCGAGCAGTACTTC
TRBJ2-2 | . | TRBV28 | . | CASRTTTRSGELFF | TGTGCCAGCAGGACTACAACGCGGTCCGGGGAGCTGTTTTTT
TRBJ2-7 | TRBD2 | TRBV7-2 | . | CASSGGGLAGAGEQYF | TGTGCCAGCAGCGGGGGGGGACTAGCGGGAGCGGGAGAGCAGTACTTC
TRBJ1-1 | TRBD1 | TRBV7-9 | . | CASSPGDRQAFF | TGTGCCAGCAGCCCGGGGGACAGGCAAGCTTTCTTT
TRBJ2-3 | TRBD1 | TRBV5-1 | . | CASSPTIGQGTDTQYF | TGCGCCAGCAGCCCGACCATTGGACAGGGCACAGATACGCAGTATTTT
TRBJ1-1 | . | TRBV3-1/TRBV3-2 | . | CASSRQPTVNTEAFF | TGTGCCAGCAGCCGACAACCGACAGTGAACACTGAAGCTTTCTTT
TRBJ1-4 | TRBD1 | TRBV6-5 | . | CASSRDRENEKLFF | TGTGCCAGCAGTCGGGACAGGGAAAATGAAAAACTGTTTTTT
TRBJ2-3 | . | TRBV6-4 | . | CASRVSGADTQYF | TGTGCCAGCCGTGTCTCAGGGGCGGATACGCAGTATTTT
TRBJ1-5 | . | TRBV19 | . | CASSHPGVSGDQPQHF | TGTGCCAGTAGTCACCCGGGGGTGTCCGGCGATCAGCCCCAGCATTTT
TRBJ2-1 | TRBD1 | TRBV27 | . | CASSLVGTGDYNEQFF | TGTGCCAGCAGTTTAGTCGGGACAGGGGACTACAATGAGCAGTTCTTC
TRBJ2-1 | TRBD2 | TRBV12-3/TRBV12-4 | . | CASRPGLINEQFF | TGTGCCAGCAGACCGGGACTAATTAATGAGCAGTTCTTC
TRBJ2-7 | TRBD2 | TRBV6-6 | . | CASSKLAAIADEQYF | TGTGCCAGCAGCAAACTAGCGGCCATTGCTGACGAGCAGTACTTC
TRBJ1-2 | TRBD1 | TRBV2 | . | CASSEEGGMGYTF | TGTGCCAGCAGTGAAGAAGGGGGCATGGGCTACACCTTC
TRBJ1-1 | . | TRBV5-1 | . | CASSSGGTADMNTEAFF | TGCGCCAGCAGCTCGGGGGGGACGGCCGACATGAACACTGAAGCTTTCTTT